A selection of T cell receptor beta chains follows, all from one sample in a study of shared T cell receptors in the human thymus. Sequencing used immunoSEQ multiplex PCR; TCRdb keeps in-frame clones, though not all of them. The sample lists 540,000 or so clones, approximately 78% occurring once. These data were likewise used in another study, on human thymus T cells.

The sequenced sample was thymocytes. The receptors originated from a boy under three years old with a congenital heart defect. The CDR3 runs from the conserved cysteine through the conserved F or W. The D gene is left open where the match is weak. The listing skips clone size in some rows; elsewhere it reads once, few, many or a size class.

CASSDRETNEKLFF	TGTGCCAGCAGTGACAGGGAGACTAATGAAAAACTGTTTTTT	NA	TRBD1	TRBV28	TRBJ1-4
CASSLKQGSLSGANVLTF	TGTGCCAGCAGCTTGAAACAGGGCTCCCTCTCTGGGGCCAACGTCCTGACTTTC	NA	NA	TRBV5-6	TRBJ2-6
CASRSIGGINTDTQYF	TGTGCCAGTAGGTCGATCGGGGGGATCAACACAGATACGCAGTATTTT	NA	TRBD2	TRBV19	TRBJ2-3
CASSFGQGGDEQFF	TGTGCCAGCAGTTTTGGACAGGGGGGCGATGAGCAGTTCTTC	NA	TRBD1	TRBV6-6	TRBJ2-1
CASSLVRQTEVGTEAFF	TGTGCCAGCAGCTTAGTCCGCCAAACAGAAGTTGGCACTGAAGCTTTCTTT	NA	NA	TRBV11-2	TRBJ1-1
CASSGHIYGYTF	TGTGCCAGCAGTGGCCATATCTATGGCTACACCTTC	NA	NA	TRBV11-2	TRBJ1-2
CASSPDPGTSGLNEQFF	TGTGCCAGCAGCCCCGACCCGGGGACTAGCGGCCTCAATGAGCAGTTCTTC	NA	TRBD2	TRBV4-2	TRBJ2-1
CASSQAEPRDRGPYEQYF	TGCGCCAGCAGCCAAGCCGAACCCCGGGACAGGGGACCCTACGAGCAGTACTTC	NA	TRBD1	TRBV4-1	TRBJ2-7
CASSPVFGGIGELFF	TGTGCCAGCAGCCCTGTTTTTGGGGGGATCGGGGAGCTGTTTTTT	NA	NA	TRBV28	TRBJ2-2
CANGEQSFTYEQYF	TGTGCCAACGGCGAACAGAGTTTTACCTACGAGCAGTACTTC	NA	NA	TRBV21-1	TRBJ2-7
CASSQRTGFLEKLFF	TGTGCCAGCAGCCAGAGGACAGGGTTCCTTGAAAAACTGTTTTTT	NA	TRBD1	TRBV28	TRBJ1-4
CASSLSIQGGQPQHF	TGTGCCAGCAGTTTATCAATCCAGGGTGGACAGCCCCAGCATTTT	NA	NA	TRBV27	TRBJ1-5
CASSADRGRETQYF	TGTGCCAGCAGCGCGGACAGGGGGCGGGAGACCCAGTACTTC	NA	TRBD1	TRBV5-6	TRBJ2-5
CASSEGDRSEQYF	TGTGCCAGCAGCGAGGGGGACAGGTCGGAGCAGTACTTC	NA	TRBD1	TRBV9	TRBJ2-7
CASSLNSRTDTQYF	TGTGCCAGCAGTTTGAACTCACGCACAGATACGCAGTATTTT	NA	NA	TRBV28	TRBJ2-3
CASSSPTPIRDRGRDRHVGELFF	TGTGCCAGCAGTTCCCCCACTCCGATCCGGGACAGGGGGCGGGATAGGCATGTCGGGGAGCTGTTTTTT	NA	TRBD1	TRBV28	TRBJ2-2
CASSLAVTGSTDTQYF	TGTGCCAGCAGCTTAGCCGTCACGGGAAGCACAGATACGCAGTATTTT	NA	NA	TRBV7-9	TRBJ2-3
CAIGTSGRGQETQYF	TGTGCCATCGGGACTAGCGGGAGGGGCCAAGAGACCCAGTACTTC	NA	TRBD2	TRBV10-3	TRBJ2-5
CASSPGGHEKLFF	TGTGCCAGCTCACCAGGAGGGCATGAAAAACTGTTTTTT	NA	NA	TRBV18	TRBJ1-4
CASSGRPGTGTEAFF	TGTGCCAGCAGCGGACGTCCGGGAACGGGCACTGAAGCTTTCTTT	NA	NA	TRBV9	TRBJ1-1
CSVRTGGARRDTQYF	TGCAGCGTTCGTACAGGGGGCGCAAGGAGAGATACGCAGTATTTT	NA	TRBD1	TRBV29-1	TRBJ2-3
CASSKTSGVAKNIQYF	TGTGCCAGCAGTAAAACTAGCGGAGTAGCCAAAAACATTCAGTACTTC	few	TRBD2	TRBV27	TRBJ2-4
CASSFPRAGGPGEQYF	TGTGCCAGCAGTTTTCCCCGAGCGGGAGGGCCGGGGGAGCAGTACTTC	NA	TRBD2	TRBV27	TRBJ2-7
CASSLTGLAGERTGELFF	TGCGCCAGCAGCCTGACGGGACTAGCGGGAGAGCGGACCGGGGAGCTGTTTTTT	NA	TRBD2	TRBV4-3	TRBJ2-2
CASSDPSDEQFF	TGTGCCAGCAGTGACCCTTCGGATGAGCAGTTCTTC	NA	NA	TRBV25-1	TRBJ2-1
CASSPTRGDNQPQHF	TGTGCCAGCAGCCCCACCAGGGGGGACAATCAGCCCCAGCATTTT	NA	TRBD1	TRBV5-8	TRBJ1-5
CSVPKGGREAFRSSYNEQFF	TGCAGCGTCCCCAAAGGGGGGCGGGAGGCCTTCCGATCCTCCTACAATGAGCAGTTCTTC	NA	TRBD2	TRBV29-1	TRBJ2-1
CASSPRTGTYEQYF	TGTGCCAGCAGCCCCCGGACAGGGACCTACGAGCAGTACTTC	NA	TRBD1	TRBV5-6	TRBJ2-7
CASPKLDSSYEQYF	TGTGCCAGCCCAAAACTCGACAGCTCCTACGAGCAGTACTTC	NA	NA	TRBV6-5	TRBJ2-7
CASSPRDGGNQPQHF	TGTGCCAGCAGTCCGAGGGATGGGGGCAATCAGCCCCAGCATTTT	NA	NA	TRBV28	TRBJ1-5
CASSRLSYNEQFF	TGTGCCAGCAGTAGACTCTCCTACAATGAGCAGTTCTTC	few	NA	TRBV6-5	TRBJ2-1
CASSDPATSNNEQFF	TGTGCCAGCAGTGACCCCGCGACTAGCAACAATGAGCAGTTCTTC	NA	TRBD2	TRBV6-4	TRBJ2-1
CASSQDLGKRKLNTGELFF	TGTGCCAGCAGCCAAGATCTAGGAAAAAGGAAACTTAACACCGGGGAGCTGTTTTTT	NA	NA	TRBV14	TRBJ2-2
CASSLARTGTTHNEQFF	TGTGCCAGCAGTTTAGCGAGAACCGGGACTACCCACAATGAGCAGTTCTTC	NA	TRBD2	TRBV27	TRBJ2-1
CASSIGTGSYEQYF	TGTGCCAGTAGTATAGGGACAGGATCCTACGAGCAGTACTTC	NA	TRBD1	TRBV19	TRBJ2-7
CASSQGDYETQYF	TGCGCCAGCAGCCAAGGGGACTACGAGACCCAGTACTTC	NA	TRBD2	TRBV4-1	TRBJ2-5
CAISESRRGHGYTF	TGTGCCATCAGTGAGTCGAGAAGGGGGCATGGCTACACCTTC	NA	TRBD1	TRBV10-3	TRBJ1-2
CASSSQGLAGGPLSYEQYF	TGTGCCAGCAGTTCCCAAGGACTAGCGGGAGGTCCTTTGTCGTACGAGCAGTACTTC	NA	TRBD2	TRBV27	TRBJ2-7
CASSQDRGLTYEQYF	TGCGCCAGCAGCCAAGATCGCGGACTAACCTACGAGCAGTACTTC	NA	NA	TRBV4-3	TRBJ2-7
CASTRQGSPYEQYF	TGTGCCAGCACTAGACAGGGTTCACCCTACGAGCAGTACTTC	few	NA	TRBV21-1	TRBJ2-7
CASSLGDSCTDTQYF	TGTGCCAGCAGCTTAGGGGACAGCTGCACAGATACGCAGTATTTT	NA	TRBD1	TRBV11-3	TRBJ2-3
CASGAGGEQYF	TGTGCCAGTGGGGCGGGGGGCGAGCAGTACTTC	once	TRBD2	TRBV28	TRBJ2-7
CASRGAPAGGRKETQYF	TGTGCCAGCAGGGGGGCTCCAGCGGGAGGGAGGAAAGAGACCCAGTACTTC	NA	TRBD2	TRBV6-4	TRBJ2-5
CASSPPVLAGVHEQYF	TGTGCCAGCAGCCCCCCCGTACTAGCGGGAGTTCACGAGCAGTACTTC	NA	TRBD2	TRBV5-8	TRBJ2-7
CASSCGNRGPYEQYF	TGTGCCAGCAGCTGTGGAAACAGGGGGCCCTACGAGCAGTACTTC	few	TRBD1	TRBV11-2	TRBJ2-7
CASSSLRPGQQIENTEAFF	TGTGCCAGCAGCTCTCTCAGACCGGGACAGCAAATTGAGAACACTGAAGCTTTCTTT	NA	TRBD1	TRBV7-8	TRBJ1-1
CASSLRREGRTGELFF	TGTGCCAGCAGCTTAAGGCGGGAGGGCCGAACCGGGGAGCTGTTTTTT	NA	TRBD2	TRBV7-2	TRBJ2-2
CASSQSYREGGQPQHF	TGCGCCAGCAGCCAATCATACAGGGAAGGTGGTCAGCCCCAGCATTTT	few	NA	TRBV4-1	TRBJ1-5
CASTIPGRRGYTF	TGTGCCAGCACCATACCAGGGAGGAGGGGCTACACCTTC	NA	NA	TRBV28	TRBJ1-2
CASSLGDLYEQYF	TGTGCCAGCAGCTTGGGGGACTTATACGAGCAGTACTTC	once	NA	TRBV5-8	TRBJ2-7
CASSPYPLLGGGYTF	TGTGCCAGTAGTCCCTACCCATTGCTGGGAGGAGGCTACACCTTC	NA	NA	TRBV19	TRBJ1-2
CAWSVLSSGSTEQYF	TGTGCCTGGAGTGTACTTAGTAGCGGGAGTACCGAGCAGTACTTC	few	TRBD2	TRBV30	TRBJ2-7
CASSVEGVSLREGLSGELFF	TGTGCCAGCAGCGTAGAGGGAGTTTCGTTGCGGGAGGGCCTGAGCGGGGAGCTGTTTTTT	few	TRBD2	TRBV9	TRBJ2-2
CASSQEGRENTGELFF	TGCGCCAGCAGCCAAGAAGGCAGGGAGAACACCGGGGAGCTGTTTTTT	NA	NA	TRBV4-3	TRBJ2-2
CASSQDWRGLAGGTNTGELFF	TGCGCCAGCAGCCAAGATTGGAGGGGGCTAGCGGGAGGTACGAACACCGGGGAGCTGTTTTTT	NA	TRBD2	TRBV4-3	TRBJ2-2
CASSFKGGGAMSNQPQHF	TGTGCCAGCAGTTTTAAAGGAGGGGGCGCAATGAGCAATCAGCCCCAGCATTTT	NA	TRBD1	TRBV27	TRBJ1-5